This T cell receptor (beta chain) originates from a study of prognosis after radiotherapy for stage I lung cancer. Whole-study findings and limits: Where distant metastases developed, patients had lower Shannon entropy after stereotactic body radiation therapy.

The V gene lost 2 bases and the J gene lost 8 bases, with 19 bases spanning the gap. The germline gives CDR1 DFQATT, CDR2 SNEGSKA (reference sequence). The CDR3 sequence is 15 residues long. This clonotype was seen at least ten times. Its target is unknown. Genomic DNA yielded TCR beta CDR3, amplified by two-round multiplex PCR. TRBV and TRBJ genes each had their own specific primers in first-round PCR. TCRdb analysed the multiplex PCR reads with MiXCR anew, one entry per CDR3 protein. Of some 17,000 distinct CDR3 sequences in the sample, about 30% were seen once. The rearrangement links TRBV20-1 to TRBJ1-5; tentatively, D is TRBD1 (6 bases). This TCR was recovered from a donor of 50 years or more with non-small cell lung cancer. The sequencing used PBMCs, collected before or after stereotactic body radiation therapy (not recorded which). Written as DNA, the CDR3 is TGCAGTGCTAGATTCGGCGTCAGGGGAATAGAGCCCCAGCATTTT. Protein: CSARFGVRGIEPQHF.